The clone carrying this TCR beta chain was observed a few times. The antigen is unknown. The source of the sample is a study of early T cells in non-severe SARS-CoV-2 infection. Study observations and caveats: Anti-spike CD8 specificities were favored by VDJdb matching, whose results missed private and CD4 specificities.

The CDR3 runs 14 residues. Per the germline V gene, CDR1 is MRHNA and CDR2 is SNTAGT. Trimming removed 2 bases at V and 2 bases at J, with 10 bases between. Individual cDNA molecules were tagged with unique molecular identifiers, the study reported. Each CDR3 protein gets one entry after TCRdb re-called the 5' RACE reads with MiXCR. Of more than 20,000 distinct CDR3 sequences listed, less than 5% are singletons. Sequenced: whole blood. The chain has TRBV6-4 and TRBJ2-7; D remains unclear. This receptor was obtained from an adult who was a healthcare worker with PCR-confirmed SARS-CoV-2 infection or an uninfected control (not recorded which). CDR3 residues: CASSDGPKPYEQYF. The CDR3 DNA follows: TGTGCCAGCAGTGACGGACCCAAACCCTACGAGCAGTACTTC.